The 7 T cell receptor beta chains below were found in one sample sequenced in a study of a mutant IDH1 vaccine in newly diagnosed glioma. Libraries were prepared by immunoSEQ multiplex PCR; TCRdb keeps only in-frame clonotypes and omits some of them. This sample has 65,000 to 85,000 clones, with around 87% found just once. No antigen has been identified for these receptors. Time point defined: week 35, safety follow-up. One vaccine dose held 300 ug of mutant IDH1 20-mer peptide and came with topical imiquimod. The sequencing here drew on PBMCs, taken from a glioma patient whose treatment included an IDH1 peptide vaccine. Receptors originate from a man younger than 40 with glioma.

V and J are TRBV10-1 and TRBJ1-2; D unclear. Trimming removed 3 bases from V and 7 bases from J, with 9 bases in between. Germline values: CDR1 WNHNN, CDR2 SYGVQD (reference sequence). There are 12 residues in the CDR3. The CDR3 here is CASSDRFGGYTF. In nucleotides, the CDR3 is TGCGCCAGCAGTGACAGGTTCGGTGGCTACACCTTC.

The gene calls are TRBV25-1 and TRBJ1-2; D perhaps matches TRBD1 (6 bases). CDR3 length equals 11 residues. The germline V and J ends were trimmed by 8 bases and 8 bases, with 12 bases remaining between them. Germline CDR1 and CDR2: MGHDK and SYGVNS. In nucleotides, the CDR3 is TGTGCCAGCCTAGGGGGAGAAGGCTACACCTTC. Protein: CASLGGEGYTF.

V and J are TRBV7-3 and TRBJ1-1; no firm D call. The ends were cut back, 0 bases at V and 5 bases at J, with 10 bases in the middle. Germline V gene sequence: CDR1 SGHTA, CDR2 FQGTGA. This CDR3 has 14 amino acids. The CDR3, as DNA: TGTGCCAGCAGCTTAACCCGGGTAGGGACTGAAGCTTTCTTT. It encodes CASSLTRVGTEAFF.

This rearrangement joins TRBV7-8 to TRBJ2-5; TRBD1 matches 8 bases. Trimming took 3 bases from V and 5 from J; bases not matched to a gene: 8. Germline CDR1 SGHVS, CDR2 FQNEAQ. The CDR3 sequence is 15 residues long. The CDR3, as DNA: TGTGCCAGCAGCTTCAGACAGGGGATCAGGGAGACCCAGTACTTC. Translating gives CASSFRQGIRETQYF.

The CDR3, as DNA: TGCGCCAGCAGCTTATTGGGGACTGGGCATGGGGAGCTGTTTTTT. Amino acids: CASSLLGTGHGELFF. V gene TRBV5-1 combines with J gene TRBJ2-2; possible D gene TRBD2, 6 bases. Germline CDR1 and CDR2: SGHRS and YFSETQ. The length of the CDR3 is 15 residues. The V end was cut by 2 bases, the J end by 8 bases, with 16 bases between.

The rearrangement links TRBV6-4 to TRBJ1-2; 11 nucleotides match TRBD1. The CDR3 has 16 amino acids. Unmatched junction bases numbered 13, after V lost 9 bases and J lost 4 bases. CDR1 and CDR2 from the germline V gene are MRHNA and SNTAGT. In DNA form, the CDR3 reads TGTGCCAGGACGCAAGGGGACAGGGGGAATGTCTATGGCTACACCTTC. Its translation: CARTQGDRGNVYGYTF.

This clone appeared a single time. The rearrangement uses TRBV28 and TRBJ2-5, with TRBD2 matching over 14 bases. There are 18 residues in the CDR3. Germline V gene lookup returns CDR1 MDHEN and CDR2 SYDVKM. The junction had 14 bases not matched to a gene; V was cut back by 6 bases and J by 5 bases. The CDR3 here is CASRPPGLAGASMETQYF. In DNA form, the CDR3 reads TGTGCCAGCAGGCCTCCGGGACTAGCGGGAGCTAGTATGGAGACCCAGTACTTC.